The T cell receptor (beta chain) under discussion was sequenced for a study of T cells after posttransplantation cyclophosphamide. Study observations and caveats: Donor CD8+ memory clones often dominated recipient blood repertoires at later times.

The table came from immunoSEQ multiplex PCR; TCRdb's copy has only in-frame clones and leaves some out. Captured here are tens of thousands of clones, none seen once; the top ten comprise around 2.1%. This clone has a handful of counts. Antigen unknown. The germline V gene encodes CDR1 SQVTM and CDR2 ANQGSEA. The V end lost 0 bases, the J end lost 0 bases, and 9 bases lay between the germline ends. This CDR3 has 14 amino acids. Sequenced input: PBMCs. This rearrangement joins TRBV29-1 to TRBJ2-7, with a weak D call TRBD1 (5 bases). The TCR was taken from a middle-aged man in good health, CMV-negative, and a related stem cell transplant donor. The CDR3 spells CSVEEDTSSYEQYF. CDR3 nucleotide sequence: TGCAGCGTTGAAGAGGACACAAGCTCCTACGAGCAGTACTTC.